The 26 T cell receptor beta chains given below trace back to one sample, sequenced in a study of T cells in Graves' hyperthyroidism and ophthalmopathy. The source material, RNA transcripts, was used to amplify TCR beta CDR3 regions. An initial round of RT-PCR targeting the TCR CDR3 relied on the HTBI primer set. TCRdb fed the multiplex PCR reads into MiXCR, producing one record per CDR3 protein. The sample contains a few hundred thousand distinct CDR3 sequences, roughly 14% of which appear only once. Sequencing used blood. Every receptor here comes from a woman aged 25 to 39 with Graves' hyperthyroidism that later progressed to Graves' ophthalmopathy.

This clonotype was counted ten times or more. The CDR3 protein is CASSPVTRMNTEAFF. Here the CDR3 DNA reads TGTGCCAGCAGTCCAGTGACACGGATGAACACTGAAGCTTTCTTT. The rearrangement links TRBV28 to TRBJ1-1; D unresolved. V shed 5 bases and J shed 0 bases, with 13 bases lying between them. The CDR3 extends over 15 amino acids. Germline V gives CDR1 MDHEN, CDR2 SYDVKM.

This clonotype appeared many times. J is TRBJ2-3 and V is TRBV2; TRBD1 is a possible D gene (6 bases). The CDR3 totals 13 residues. CDR1 is SNHLY, CDR2 FYNNEI, per germline. Trimming removed 6 bases at V and 2 bases at J, with 9 bases between. CDR3 sequence reads: CASRGQFTDTQYF. CDR3 DNA: TGTGCCAGCAGAGGACAGTTCACAGATACGCAGTATTTT. The complete variable domain, with remaining parts taken from reference TRBV2 and TRBJ2-3, reads EPEVTQTPSHQVTQMGQEVILRCVPISNHLYFYWYRQILGQKVEFLVSFYNNEISEKSEIFDDQFSVERPDGSNFTLKIRSTKLEDSAMYFCASRGQFTDTQYFGPGTRLTVL.

The rearrangement joins TRBV28 to TRBJ1-2, with TRBD1 matching over 7 bases. V was clipped by 5 bases and J by 2 bases; unmatched bases: 8. The CDR3 runs to 15 residues. Germline V gene sequence: CDR1 MDHEN, CDR2 SYDVKM. In DNA form, the CDR3 reads TGTGCCAGCAGTCCTCACCAGGGGGAGAACTATGGCTACACCTTC. Translating it yields CASSPHQGENYGYTF.

This clonotype has more than one count but fewer than ten. This sequence joins TRBV28 and TRBJ2-3; D is perhaps TRBD2 (5 bases). The CDR3 totals 15 residues. Germline assignment: CDR1 MDHEN and CDR2 SYDVKM. The V end lost 7 bases, the J end lost 3 bases, and 17 bases lay between the germline ends. Written as DNA, the CDR3 is TGTGCCAGCAAGGGTAGTGGGGAGAGGACAGATACGCAGTATTTT. It encodes CASKGSGERTDTQYF.

A few counts support this clonotype. The chain combines TRBV6-2 or TRBV6-3 with TRBJ2-7, with D tentatively TRBD2 (7 bases). Germline V gene lookup returns CDR1 MNHEY and CDR2 SVGEGT. V shed 0 bases and J shed 2 bases, with 20 bases lying between them. The CDR3 is made up of 18 amino acids. In DNA, the CDR3 is TGTGCCAGCAGTTACTCCCTCCTCGGGGGGCGATTCGCCTACGAGCAGTACTTC. Residues: CASSYSLLGGRFAYEQYF.

In its sample, this clonotype was seen many times. The chain is built from TRBV28 and TRBJ2-3; D gene uncertain. There are 17 residues in the CDR3. Trimming stripped 0 bases from V and 2 bases from J, with 15 bases between. CDR1 and CDR2 from the germline V gene are MDHEN and SYDVKM. CDR3 loop: CASSLWGQAASTDTQYF. The DNA for the CDR3 is TGTGCCAGCAGTTTATGGGGCCAGGCGGCATCCACAGATACGCAGTATTTT.

Regarding this clonotype: A read error is possible here, since a much larger clone lies one base away. The chain is built from TRBV7-2 and TRBJ2-5, with D possibly being TRBD1 (6 bases). CDR1 and CDR2 (germline): SGHTA, FQGNSA. The CDR3 sequence is 13 residues long. Trimming removed 3 bases from V and 7 bases from J, with 12 bases in between. The CDR3 here is CASSFQVDRTQYF. Here the CDR3 DNA reads TGTGCCAGCAGCTTCCAAGTGGACAGGACCCAGTACTTC.

This clonotype was seen repeatedly, ten times or more. This sequence joins TRBV9 and TRBJ1-1, with D possibly TRBD1 on 5 matching bases. V lost 0 bases and J lost 3, with 18 bases in between. This CDR3 region has 17 residues. The germline CDR1 and CDR2 sequences are SGDLS and YYNGEE. CDR3 in DNA: TGTGCCAGCAGCGTAGGGCTGGTTGCCGGAGGGGACACTGAAGCTTTCTTT. Its translation is CASSVGLVAGGDTEAFF.

This clonotype was counted ten times or more. This CDR3 reads CASSLGTVSYNEQFF. CDR3 coding DNA: TGTGCCAGCAGCTTGGGGACAGTCTCCTACAATGAGCAGTTCTTC. This sequence joins TRBV5-5 and TRBJ2-1; a weak D match, TRBD1 (6 bases). The CDR3 is made up of 15 amino acids. CDR1 SGHKS and CDR2 YYEKEE come from the germline V gene (reference sequence). V lost 0 bases, J lost 0 bases, and 7 bases lay in between.

This clonotype has just a few counts. The chain joins TRBV5-5 to TRBJ2-3; possible D gene TRBD2, 6 bases. CDR3 length equals 15 residues. Deletions cut 4 bases from V and 3 bases from J, with 15 bases between. The germline CDR1 and CDR2 sequences are SGHKS and YYEKEE (reference sequence). CDR3 residues: CASSLLRETTDTQYF. CDR3 sequence (DNA): TGTGCCAGCAGCCTTCTTCGGGAGACTACAGATACGCAGTATTTT.

In this sample, this clonotype turned up many times. V usage is TRBV9 and J usage is TRBJ2-7, with no clear D. Trimming pared 0 bases from V and 0 bases from J, leaving 7 bases between. The CDR3 runs 14 residues. The germline V gene encodes CDR1 SGDLS and CDR2 YYNGEE. The CDR3 here is CASSVVDGSYEQYF. The CDR3 DNA reads TGTGCCAGCAGCGTAGTAGATGGCTCCTACGAGCAGTACTTC.

This clonotype has more than one count but fewer than ten. The chain employs TRBV30 and TRBJ1-2; D not certain. Germline V CDR1 and CDR2: GTSNPN, SVGIG (reference sequence). The CDR3 spans 12 residues. The germline V and J ends were trimmed by 2 bases and 8 bases, with 12 bases remaining between them. CDR3 residues: CAWSPTYNGYTF. CDR3 nucleotides: TGTGCCTGGAGTCCAACTTATAACGGCTACACCTTC.

J is TRBJ2-7 and V is TRBV28; D is ambiguous. Deletions cut 7 bases from V and 0 bases from J, with 16 bases between. Germline V gene sequence: CDR1 MDHEN, CDR2 SYDVKM. CDR3 size: 15 residues. The CDR3 loop reads CASISPQLLSYEQYF. CDR3 in DNA: TGTGCCAGCATTAGCCCCCAGTTACTCTCCTACGAGCAGTACTTC.

This clonotype was seen ten or more times. This chain joins TRBV5-1 and TRBJ2-7; D possibly uses TRBD1 or TRBD2 (5 bases each). The V end lost 0 bases, the J end lost 7 bases, and 23 bases lay between the germline ends. The CDR3 sequence is 17 residues long. Germline CDR1 is SGHRS and CDR2 is YFSETQ. In DNA, the CDR3 is TGCGCCAGCAGCTTGGACTCCTACCGGGACGGCGCTCGGGAGCAGTACTTC. Its translation is CASSLDSYRDGAREQYF.

This clonotype was counted many times. The chain has TRBV7-9 and TRBJ1-2; 8 bases fit TRBD1. V lost 2 bases to trimming and J lost 8 bases; unmatched junction nucleotides: 1. Germline loops: CDR1 SEHNR, CDR2 FQNEAQ (reference sequence). The CDR3 length is 12 residues. Written as DNA, the CDR3 is TGTGCCAGCAGCTTACAGGGGGCAGGCTACACCTTC. It is translated as CASSLQGAGYTF.

At least ten counts were recorded for this clonotype. The rearrangement links TRBV6-2 or TRBV6-3 to TRBJ2-4; D may be TRBD1 (6 bases). The CDR3 is 17 residues long. Per the germline V gene, CDR1 is MNHEY and CDR2 is SVGEGT. The V end lost 8 bases, the J end lost 3 bases, and 23 bases lay between the germline ends. The CDR3 here is CASGSPTGFNLKNIQYF. DNA for the CDR3: TGTGCCAGCGGCTCCCCGACAGGATTCAACCTCAAAAACATTCAGTACTTC.

This clonotype was found many times. This chain connects TRBV6-1 to TRBJ1-2; weak D call: TRBD1 (6 bases). The CDR3 consists of 13 residues. Germline V gene lookup returns CDR1 MNHNS and CDR2 SASEGT. Deletions cut 10 bases from V and 1 base from J, with 13 bases between. CDR3 sequence reads: CATTGIYNYGYTF. The CDR3 DNA follows: TGTGCCACCACAGGGATCTATAACTATGGCTACACCTTC.

This clonotype came up many times. This chain joins TRBV3-1 and TRBJ1-2; 7 bases fit TRBD1. CDR1 and CDR2 (germline): LGHDT, YNNKEL (reference sequence). With 1 base clipped from V and 5 bases from J, the junction kept 7 bases outside the gene matches. The CDR3 loop spans 15 amino acids. The CDR3 bases are TGTGCCAGCAGCCAAGGGAAGGGGGCCAGATATGGCTACACCTTC. This codes for CASSQGKGARYGYTF.

This clonotype was detected many times. The genes are TRBV5-5 and TRBJ2-3; D not certain. The CDR3 length is 15 residues. CDR1 and CDR2 from the germline V gene are SGHKS and YYEKEE (reference sequence). V was trimmed by 4 bases and J by 1 base, leaving 13 bases between them. CDR3 in amino acids: CASSPTESRTDTQYF. DNA for the CDR3: TGTGCCAGCAGCCCTACCGAGTCCCGCACAGATACGCAGTATTTT. Full variable domain (rest looked up from reference TRBV5-5 and TRBJ2-3): DAGVTQSPTHLIKTRGQQVTLRCSPISGHKSVSWYQQVLGQGPQFIFQYYEKEERGRGNFPDRFSARQFPNYSSELNVNALLLGDSALYLCASSPTESRTDTQYFGPGTRLTVL.

This clonotype has ten or more counts. CDR3 sequence: CASTNERESSYNEQFF. The CDR3 DNA follows: TGTGCCAGCACCAACGAGCGGGAAAGCTCCTACAATGAGCAGTTCTTC. The V and J genes are TRBV2 and TRBJ2-1, with 7 bases fitting TRBD2. V dropped 7 bases and J dropped 0; count of bases not matched to a gene: 9. Germline V gives CDR1 SNHLY, CDR2 FYNNEI. CDR3 length: 16 residues.

This clonotype was detected ten times or more. The V call is TRBV12-3 or TRBV12-4, the J call TRBJ2-3, with TRBD2 matching 12 bases. The length of the CDR3 is 17 residues. V dropped 1 base and J dropped 8; count of bases not matched to a gene: 10. The CDR3 protein is CASSLDWTSGMILTQYF. The CDR3 nucleotides read TGTGCCAGCAGTTTAGACTGGACTAGCGGGATGATCCTTACGCAGTATTTT.

This clonotype occurred many times. J is TRBJ2-5 and V is TRBV11-3; possible D gene TRBD2, 7 bases. CDR3 length: 15 residues. The V gene's germline CDR1 is SGHNT and CDR2 YENEEA. The V gene lost 1 base and the J gene lost 5 bases, with 14 bases spanning the gap. CDR3 bases: TGTGCCAGCAGCTTAGTGGGGGGGCCTGTGGAGACCCAGTACTTC. Its translation: CASSLVGGPVETQYF.

This clonotype was observed many times. This chain uses TRBV7-3 with TRBJ2-7, with 7 bases fitting TRBD1. Germline CDR1 SGHTA, CDR2 FQGTGA. The V and J ends lost 5 bases and 2 bases, in that order; junction bases with no gene match: 6. The CDR3 contains 14 residues. In DNA, the CDR3 is TGTGCCAGCAGCCGGGGACAGCAGCCCTACGAGCAGTACTTC. It is translated as CASSRGQQPYEQYF. The full variable domain, completed using reference TRBV7-3 and TRBJ2-7, is GAGVSQTPSNKVTEKGKYVELRCDPISGHTALYWYRQSLGQGPEFLIYFQGTGAADDSGLPNDRFFAVRPEGSVSTLKIQRTERGDSAVYLCASSRGQQPYEQYFGPGTRLTVT.

The table lists this clonotype with a few counts. The V gene is TRBV20-1, the J gene TRBJ2-3, with D possibly being TRBD2 (7 bases). Germline lookup yields CDR1 DFQATT and CDR2 SNEGSKA (reference sequence). The CDR3 runs 15 residues. The V gene lost 6 bases and the J gene lost 1 base, with 17 bases spanning the gap. CDR3 sequence reads: CSARRGSGGTDTQYF. DNA for the CDR3: TGCAGTGCCCGCAGGGGCAGCGGGGGCACAGATACGCAGTATTTT.

This clonotype came up many times. This rearrangement joins TRBV20-1 to TRBJ2-7; 9 nucleotides line up with TRBD2. V trimming: 3 bases; J trimming: 3 bases; junction bases outside the gene matches: 3. This CDR3 has 13 amino acids. Germline loops: CDR1 DFQATT, CDR2 SNEGSKA (reference sequence). The CDR3 coding sequence is TGCAGTGCTAGGCCTAGCGGGATCTACGAGCAGTACTTC. It translates to CSARPSGIYEQYF.

This clonotype was observed a handful of times. CDR3 sequence: CATSVGLEGGNEQFF. CDR3 in DNA: TGTGCCACCAGTGTGGGCCTCGAGGGAGGGAATGAGCAGTTCTTC. The chain links TRBV24-1 to TRBJ2-1, with TRBD2 matching 7 bases. The CDR3 covers 15 residues. Germline loops: CDR1 KGHDR, CDR2 SFDVKD. Trimming cost V 5 bases and J 7 bases; bases outside gene matches: 10.